This is a list of T cell receptor beta chains from one sample in a study of blood T cell repertoires in COVID-19. The protocol was immunoSEQ multiplex PCR, while the TCRdb copy is restricted to in-frame clones and leaves out a portion. Seen here are roughly 73,000 clones, roughly 85% observed once, and the top ten hold under 2%. The sequencing sample was made of peripheral blood. Receptors were obtained from an older woman with acute or convalescent COVID-19. CDR3s include the opening cysteine and the closing phenylalanine or tryptophan. Fields, in order: D gene, J gene, V gene, clone size, CDR3 DNA, CDR3 protein. The D gene is left open where the match is weak. Rows give clone size only sometimes, using once, few, many, or a class for an expanded clone.

d_gene: TRBD1; j_gene: TRBJ1-5; v_gene: TRBV6-6; abundance: NA; CDR3nt: TGTGCCAGCAGCCCCACAGGGGTGGTTCAGCCCCAGCATTTT; CDR3aa: CASSPTGVVQPQHF
d_gene: NA; j_gene: TRBJ2-2; v_gene: TRBV6-2/TRBV6-3; abundance: once; CDR3nt: TGTGCCAGCAGTTACCTTTCCGGGGAGCTGTTTTTT; CDR3aa: CASSYLSGELFF
d_gene: NA; j_gene: TRBJ1-3; v_gene: TRBV3-1/TRBV3-2; abundance: NA; CDR3nt: TGTGCCAGCAGCCCCCAGCAGGGGACTGGAAACACCATATATTTT; CDR3aa: CASSPQQGTGNTIYF
d_gene: NA; j_gene: TRBJ1-2; v_gene: TRBV24-1; abundance: NA; CDR3nt: TGTGCCACCAGTGATCCCCGGGAGAAGAGGTATGGCTACACCTTC; CDR3aa: CATSDPREKRYGYTF
d_gene: NA; j_gene: TRBJ2-7; v_gene: TRBV12-3/TRBV12-4; abundance: once; CDR3nt: TGTGCCAGCAGTTTTCGGGTTTCCTACGAGCAGTACTTC; CDR3aa: CASSFRVSYEQYF
d_gene: TRBD1; j_gene: TRBJ1-4; v_gene: TRBV6-5; abundance: NA; CDR3nt: TGTGCCAGCAGTTACTCGATTGGGACAGGGAATGAAAAACTGTTTTTT; CDR3aa: CASSYSIGTGNEKLFF
d_gene: TRBD1; j_gene: TRBJ1-2; v_gene: TRBV6-2/TRBV6-3; abundance: NA; CDR3nt: TGTGCCAGCAGTGACAACCTCAATCCCGGGACAGGATTATTGGGCTACACCTTC; CDR3aa: CASSDNLNPGTGLLGYTF
d_gene: NA; j_gene: TRBJ2-2; v_gene: TRBV4-1; abundance: NA; CDR3nt: TGCGCCAGCAGCCGAAAAGGGGGGGACACCGGGGAGCTGTTTTTT; CDR3aa: CASSRKGGDTGELFF
d_gene: NA; j_gene: TRBJ2-7; v_gene: TRBV5-1; abundance: once; CDR3nt: TGCGCCAGCAGCTTGGTCCCAGACAGCTCCTACGAGCAGTACTTC; CDR3aa: CASSLVPDSSYEQYF
d_gene: TRBD1; j_gene: TRBJ1-6; v_gene: TRBV6-5; abundance: NA; CDR3nt: TGTGCCAGCAGAACAGGGGGCCGTTCACCCCTCCACTTT; CDR3aa: CASRTGGRSPLHF
d_gene: TRBD2; j_gene: TRBJ2-1; v_gene: TRBV18; abundance: NA; CDR3nt: TGTGCCAGCTCAAGGCCGGGAACGACTAGCGGGAGAGTCAATGAGCAGTTCTTC; CDR3aa: CASSRPGTTSGRVNEQFF
d_gene: TRBD1; j_gene: TRBJ1-2; v_gene: TRBV5-3; abundance: NA; CDR3nt: TGTGCCAGAAGCTTGAGAGGTTACAGGGGCCATGGGAACTATGGCTACACCTTC; CDR3aa: CARSLRGYRGHGNYGYTF
d_gene: NA; j_gene: TRBJ2-3; v_gene: TRBV11-2; abundance: NA; CDR3nt: TGTGCCAGCAGCTTAGATCATAGCAGTAGAATTAGGGATACGCAGTATTTT; CDR3aa: CASSLDHSSRIRDTQYF
d_gene: NA; j_gene: TRBJ1-1; v_gene: TRBV5-6; abundance: NA; CDR3nt: TGTGCCAGCAGCTTGGGCAGGGGCTTAACTGAAGCTTTCTTT; CDR3aa: CASSLGRGLTEAFF
d_gene: TRBD1; j_gene: TRBJ1-1; v_gene: TRBV27; abundance: once; CDR3nt: TGTGCCAGCAGTCCAAGACAGGGGCGAGGGGTCACTGAAGCTTTCTTT; CDR3aa: CASSPRQGRGVTEAFF
d_gene: NA; j_gene: TRBJ1-3; v_gene: TRBV7-6; abundance: NA; CDR3nt: TGTGCCAGCAGCTTAGGAGCTATGGGGGGTCCTGGAAACACCATATATTTT; CDR3aa: CASSLGAMGGPGNTIYF
d_gene: TRBD1; j_gene: TRBJ1-1; v_gene: TRBV3-1/TRBV3-2; abundance: once; CDR3nt: TGTGCCAGCAGCCAAGGTGGGACAGGGAACACTGAAGCTTTCTTT; CDR3aa: CASSQGGTGNTEAFF
d_gene: TRBD2; j_gene: TRBJ2-1; v_gene: TRBV3-1/TRBV3-2; abundance: NA; CDR3nt: TGTGCCAGCAGCCCTCGGACTAGCGGGAGGACCAATGAGCAGTTCTTC; CDR3aa: CASSPRTSGRTNEQFF
d_gene: NA; j_gene: TRBJ2-7; v_gene: TRBV21-1; abundance: NA; CDR3nt: TGTGCCAGCAGCAAAATTGAGGGTACCCGCTACGAGCAGTACTTC; CDR3aa: CASSKIEGTRYEQYF
d_gene: NA; j_gene: TRBJ2-3; v_gene: TRBV5-6; abundance: NA; CDR3nt: TGTGCCAGCAGCGCCTTACTAGTAGATACGCAGTATTTT; CDR3aa: CASSALLVDTQYF
d_gene: NA; j_gene: TRBJ2-6; v_gene: TRBV20-1; abundance: NA; CDR3nt: TGCAGTGCTAGTCCCCCCCTCTCTGGGGCCAACGTCCTGACTTTC; CDR3aa: CSASPPLSGANVLTF
d_gene: NA; j_gene: TRBJ1-1; v_gene: TRBV7-9; abundance: few; CDR3nt: TGTGCCAGCAGCTTAGACATGAACACTGAAGCTTTCTTT; CDR3aa: CASSLDMNTEAFF
d_gene: NA; j_gene: TRBJ2-7; v_gene: TRBV6-5; abundance: NA; CDR3nt: TGTGCCAGCAGCCGCGGAGGAGGGCCCCTTACCGAGCAGTACTTC; CDR3aa: CASSRGGGPLTEQYF
d_gene: TRBD1; j_gene: TRBJ1-5; v_gene: TRBV5-4; abundance: NA; CDR3nt: TGTGCCAGCAGCTTAAAGGATGGGACAGATAGATATAGCAATCAGCCCCAGCATTTT; CDR3aa: CASSLKDGTDRYSNQPQHF
d_gene: NA; j_gene: TRBJ1-6; v_gene: TRBV5-1; abundance: NA; CDR3nt: TGCGCCAGCAGCTTGGGCGACAGGCCAGCCTATTCACCCCTCCACTTT; CDR3aa: CASSLGDRPAYSPLHF
d_gene: TRBD1; j_gene: TRBJ1-2; v_gene: TRBV29-1; abundance: NA; CDR3nt: TGCAGCGTTGTCGGTGACAGGGGGCGCGGCTACACCTTC; CDR3aa: CSVVGDRGRGYTF
d_gene: TRBD1; j_gene: TRBJ2-7; v_gene: TRBV13; abundance: NA; CDR3nt: TGTGCCAGCAGCTCAAATAACCGACAGGGGCCCTACGAGCAGTACTTC; CDR3aa: CASSSNNRQGPYEQYF
d_gene: TRBD2; j_gene: TRBJ2-5; v_gene: TRBV5-4; abundance: NA; CDR3nt: TGTGCCAGCAGCCGGCCGGGACTAGCACAAGAGACCCAGTACTTC; CDR3aa: CASSRPGLAQETQYF
d_gene: TRBD1; j_gene: TRBJ2-7; v_gene: TRBV3-1/TRBV3-2; abundance: once; CDR3nt: TGTGCCAGCAGCCGCTACCCGGGACAGGGAACCTACGAGCAGTACTTC; CDR3aa: CASSRYPGQGTYEQYF
d_gene: TRBD1; j_gene: TRBJ1-3; v_gene: TRBV6-4; abundance: NA; CDR3nt: TGTGCCAGCAGTGACACCGGGACAGGGATCTCTGGAAACACCATATATTTT; CDR3aa: CASSDTGTGISGNTIYF
d_gene: NA; j_gene: TRBJ1-1; v_gene: TRBV9; abundance: NA; CDR3nt: TGTGCCAGCAGCGTAGGGGGCCGCGGGAGGAACACTGAAGCTTTCTTT; CDR3aa: CASSVGGRGRNTEAFF
d_gene: NA; j_gene: TRBJ2-7; v_gene: TRBV20-1; abundance: NA; CDR3nt: TGCAGTGCTATACATCGCGAGCAGTACTTC; CDR3aa: CSAIHREQYF
d_gene: NA; j_gene: TRBJ1-2; v_gene: TRBV5-1; abundance: NA; CDR3nt: TGCGCCAGCAGCCCCGTACAGGGACAATCCTATGGCTACACCTTC; CDR3aa: CASSPVQGQSYGYTF
d_gene: TRBD2; j_gene: TRBJ2-7; v_gene: TRBV4-1; abundance: NA; CDR3nt: TGCGCCAGCAGCCAAGGTTTTGCGGGAGAGGGGTCCTACGAGCAGTACTTC; CDR3aa: CASSQGFAGEGSYEQYF
d_gene: NA; j_gene: TRBJ1-3; v_gene: TRBV5-5; abundance: NA; CDR3nt: TGTGCCAGCAGCTACGACAGCCGCTCTGGAAACACCATATATTTT; CDR3aa: CASSYDSRSGNTIYF
d_gene: TRBD1; j_gene: TRBJ1-3; v_gene: TRBV30; abundance: once; CDR3nt: TGTGCCTGGAACCCGGGACAGGGGAAATCTCTTTGGGACTCTGGAAACACCATATATTTT; CDR3aa: CAWNPGQGKSLWDSGNTIYF
d_gene: TRBD1; j_gene: TRBJ1-2; v_gene: TRBV28; abundance: NA; CDR3nt: TGTGCCACCCCAACAGGGGGCGGCATCTATGGCTACACCTTC; CDR3aa: CATPTGGGIYGYTF
d_gene: TRBD1; j_gene: TRBJ2-7; v_gene: TRBV5-1; abundance: NA; CDR3nt: TGCGCCAGCAGCGCTTCGACAGGGCCAGCTTACGAGCAGTACTTC; CDR3aa: CASSASTGPAYEQYF
d_gene: TRBD1; j_gene: TRBJ1-5; v_gene: TRBV5-1; abundance: NA; CDR3nt: TGCGCCAGCCCCCTTACAGGGGTATTTCAGCCCCAGCATTTT; CDR3aa: CASPLTGVFQPQHF
d_gene: TRBD1; j_gene: TRBJ2-2; v_gene: TRBV5-1; abundance: NA; CDR3nt: TGCGCCAGCAGGCCGGGACAGGCAACCGGGGAGCTGTTTTTT; CDR3aa: CASRPGQATGELFF
d_gene: NA; j_gene: TRBJ2-3; v_gene: TRBV29-1; abundance: NA; CDR3nt: TGCAGCGTGTGGGGTAGCGCAGATACGCAGTATTTT; CDR3aa: CSVWGSADTQYF
d_gene: NA; j_gene: TRBJ1-4; v_gene: TRBV3-1/TRBV3-2; abundance: once; CDR3nt: TGTGCCAGCGGGGAACAGGGAAAACTGTTTTTT; CDR3aa: CASGEQGKLFF
d_gene: NA; j_gene: TRBJ2-5; v_gene: TRBV28; abundance: NA; CDR3nt: TGTGCCAGCAGTGACAGTCCTTTTCCGGAGACCCAGTACTTC; CDR3aa: CASSDSPFPETQYF
d_gene: NA; j_gene: TRBJ1-1; v_gene: TRBV6-5; abundance: NA; CDR3nt: TGTGCCAGCAAAGCTGGGACAAGGAACACTGAAGCTTTCTTT; CDR3aa: CASKAGTRNTEAFF
d_gene: NA; j_gene: TRBJ2-3; v_gene: TRBV27; abundance: NA; CDR3nt: TGTGCCAGCAGTTTTAGGGGGATAGGTGCAGATACGCAGTATTTT; CDR3aa: CASSFRGIGADTQYF